The 24 T cell receptor beta chains in this list originate from one sample, sequenced in a study of low-dose radiotherapy and immunotherapy resistance in tumors. First-strand cDNA relied on TRAV- and TRBV-specific primers spanning alpha and beta chains. With a constant-region primer and a V-primer adapter, TCRs were subjected to 20 PCR cycles of amplification. Using its own MiXCR run on the reads, TCRdb lists one record per CDR3 protein. This sample has around 65,000 distinct CDR3 sequences, with less than 30% found just once. Indicated time point: before trial treatment. The sample consisted of PBMCs, taken before treatment. These receptors were taken from a male donor with rectosigmoid adenocarcinoma.

The table lists this clonotype with many counts. Germline is not matched at one junction end, which may reflect a read error. V and J are TRBV2 and TRBJ2-3; D perhaps matches TRBD2 (6 bases). Germline V gives CDR1 SNHLY, CDR2 FYNNEI. The CDR3 totals 11 residues. CDR3 residues: CASSVRDFLTF. The CDR3 nucleotides are TGTGCCAGCAGTGTACGGGACTTTTTAACATTT.

At least ten counts were recorded for this clonotype. DNA for the CDR3: TGTGCCAGCAGTTCTTCAGGGTCCTCTGGAAACACCATATATTTT. This encodes CASSSSGSSGNTIYF. The gene calls are TRBV6-2 or TRBV6-3 and TRBJ1-3; TRBD1 might be the D (5 bases). The V end was cut by 4 bases, the J end by 0 bases, with 10 bases between. The germline gives CDR1 MNHEY, CDR2 SVGEGT. The CDR3 extends over 15 amino acids.

The chain employs TRBV7-9 and TRBJ1-2, with 7 bases aligning to TRBD1. The germline V gene encodes CDR1 SEHNR and CDR2 FQNEAQ (reference sequence). V was pared by 4 bases and J by 4 bases, with 9 bases of the junction left unmatched. This CDR3 is 15 amino acids long. In nucleotides, the CDR3 is TGTGCCAGCAGCTACGCACAGGGGCTCGGCTATGGCTACACCTTC. The encoded protein is CASSYAQGLGYGYTF.

Concerning this clonotype: This likely came from a read error, as a far larger clone is one base away. The chain uses TRBV6-4 and TRBJ2-1; a possible D gene is TRBD2 (6 bases). CDR3 length equals 12 residues. Trimming stripped 3 bases from V and 8 bases from J, with 8 bases between. Looked up from germline, CDR1 is MRHNA and CDR2 is SNTAGT. As DNA, the CDR3 is TGTGCCAGCAGTGAGCGGGGCGATGAGCAGTTCTTC. Protein sequence: CASSERGDEQFF.

The chain links TRBV6-8 to TRBJ2-7; the match to TRBD2 covers 12 bases. The V gene end was trimmed by 6 bases and the J gene end by 2 bases; junction bases not matched to a gene: 2. The CDR3 consists of 14 residues. Per the germline V gene, CDR1 is MNHGY and CDR2 is SAAAGT. CDR3 nucleotides: TGTGCCAGCAGGACTAGCGGGAGAACCTACGAGCAGTACTTC. This gives the protein CASRTSGRTYEQYF.

In regard to this clonotype: This likely stems from a read error, as it lies one base from a far larger clone. The CDR3 region has the DNA TGTGCCAGCAGCACCTCAGCCGGCAGGGGGAATCCCTACAAGCAGTACTTC. It codes for CASSTSAGRGNPYKQYF. The chain is built from TRBV5-5 and TRBJ2-7; TRBD1 aligns across 7 bases. The CDR3 covers 17 residues. Germline V gives CDR1 SGHKS, CDR2 YYEKEE (reference sequence).

This clonotype came up many times. The chain joins TRBV4-3 to TRBJ2-5, with 8 bases aligning to TRBD2. Germline trimming cut 2 bases from V and 5 bases from J; bases unmatched to any gene: 10. Germline CDR1 is LGHNA and CDR2 is YSLEER. This CDR3 has 16 residues. The CDR3 DNA sequence: TGCGCCAGCAGCCAAACCACAGCGGGAGATATTGAGACCCAGTACTTC. The encoded protein is CASSQTTAGDIETQYF.

Many counts were recorded for this clonotype. This chain joins TRBV14 and TRBJ2-4, with 7 bases lining up with TRBD1. The CDR3 is 15 amino acids. The germline CDR1 and CDR2 sequences are SGHDN and FVKESK. J was trimmed by 9 bases and V by 5 bases; bases with no gene match: 13. The CDR3 here is CASSGTRWDSSIQYF. CDR3 coding DNA: TGTGCCAGCAGCGGAACCCGTTGGGACAGTAGCATTCAGTACTTC.

The chain has TRBV5-4 and TRBJ1-1, with D hard to call. With 0 bases removed from V and 4 bases from J, the gap between germline ends came to 7 bases. The CDR3 has 13 amino acids. Looked up from germline, CDR1 is SGHNT and CDR2 is YYREEE (reference sequence). The CDR3 loop is CASSLDSLTEAFF. CDR3 in DNA: TGTGCCAGCAGCTTGGACAGCCTCACTGAAGCTTTCTTT.

This chain links TRBV27 with TRBJ1-4, with D uncertain. This CDR3 has 13 amino acids. Germline V CDR1 and CDR2: MNHEY, SMNVEV (reference sequence). Between the trimmed V and J ends, which lost 2 bases and 8 bases, there was a span of 9 bases. The CDR3 nucleotides are TGTGCCAGCAGTTTAGCGGTGGGGGAAAAACTGTTTTTT. Its translation: CASSLAVGEKLFF.

This clonotype came up many times. The chain employs TRBV12-3 or TRBV12-4 and TRBJ2-3; the match to TRBD2 covers 8 bases. V trimming: 5 bases; J trimming: 10 bases; junction bases outside the gene matches: 17. This CDR3 contains 16 residues. This CDR3 reads CASSPTSGTPTGAQYF. The CDR3 region has the DNA TGTGCCAGCAGTCCCACTAGCGGAACCCCCACGGGGGCGCAGTATTTT.

This clonotype has ten or more counts. J is TRBJ2-3 and V is TRBV7-9; D perhaps matches TRBD2 (6 bases). Per the germline V gene, CDR1 is SEHNR and CDR2 is FQNEAQ (reference sequence). There are 17 residues in the CDR3. The germline V and J ends were trimmed by 3 bases and 1 base, with 17 bases remaining between them. The CDR3 loop reads CASSFSDRLVRTDTQYF. The CDR3 nucleotides read TGTGCCAGCAGCTTCTCCGATAGACTAGTCCGCACAGATACGCAGTATTTT.

This clonotype has a count of ten or more. The rearrangement uses TRBV24-1 and TRBJ1-2, with TRBD1 matching over 8 bases. In germline, CDR1 is KGHDR, CDR2 SFDVKD. The CDR3 length is 14 residues. Losses at the gene ends were 3 bases for V and 3 bases for J; bases not matched to a gene: 2. CDR3 sequence: CATSDDRGDYGYTF. The DNA of the CDR3 is TGTGCCACCAGTGATGACAGGGGCGACTATGGCTACACCTTC.

The gene calls are TRBV28 and TRBJ2-3, with no clear D. This CDR3 comprises 13 residues. Trimming removed 3 bases from V and 4 bases from J, with 8 bases in between. Germline loops: CDR1 MDHEN, CDR2 SYDVKM. The CDR3 DNA reads as TGTGCCAGCAGTTTGGCTAGTGCAGATACGCAGTATTTT. It specifies CASSLASADTQYF.

By share, this clonotype ranks as medium-sized. The chain employs TRBV28 and TRBJ2-3, with 9 bases matching TRBD1. The V gene's germline CDR1 is MDHEN and CDR2 SYDVKM. The CDR3 length is 14 residues. Losses at the gene ends were 5 bases for V and 4 bases for J; bases not matched to a gene: 4. CDR3 sequence: CASSRGQGPDTQYF. DNA for the CDR3: TGTGCCAGCAGTCGGGGACAGGGCCCAGATACGCAGTATTTT.

This clonotype has a count of ten or more. V and J are TRBV12-3 or TRBV12-4 and TRBJ2-1; 9 nucleotides line up with TRBD2. This CDR3 contains 15 residues. Trimming cost V 6 bases and J 2 bases; bases outside gene matches: 5. The CDR3, as DNA: TGTGCCAGCAGGTCCGCGGGGGGGGCCTACAATGAGCAGTTCTTC. This codes for CASRSAGGAYNEQFF.

This clonotype came up many times. The CDR3 loop reads CASSPSDSYNSPLHF. The CDR3 nucleotides read TGTGCCAGCAGCCCTTCGGACAGCTATAATTCACCCCTCCACTTT. This sequence joins TRBV3-1 and TRBJ1-6; D possibly corresponds to TRBD1 (6 bases). The CDR3 consists of 15 residues. Germline V gene sequence: CDR1 LGHDT, CDR2 YNNKEL (reference sequence). Trimming pared 4 bases from V and 3 bases from J, leaving 10 bases between.

This rearrangement joins TRBV9 to TRBJ1-1, with TRBD1 as a possible D gene (6 bases). CDR3 size: 13 residues. V was pared by 0 bases and J by 5 bases, with 8 bases between. Germline loops: CDR1 SGDLS, CDR2 YYNGEE. In DNA form, the CDR3 reads TGTGCCAGCAGCGTAGCCACAGGGACTGAAGCTTTCTTT. Amino acids: CASSVATGTEAFF.

This clonotype came up many times. The chain employs TRBV29-1 and TRBJ1-2; tentatively, D is TRBD1 (6 bases). Trimming shortened V by 7 bases and J by 4 bases, and 16 bases separated the two germline ends. Germline V lookup: CDR1 SQVTM, CDR2 ANQGSEA. The CDR3 length is 13 residues. The CDR3 loop is CSAKQGGSYGYTF. The CDR3 bases are TGCAGCGCTAAACAGGGAGGAAGCTATGGCTACACCTTC. Using reference TRBV29-1 and TRBJ1-2 for the parts outside the CDR3, the full variable domain is SAVISQKPSRDICQRGTSLTIQCQVDSQVTMMFWYRQQPGQSLTLIATANQGSEATYESGFVIDKFPISRPNLTFSTLTVSNMSPEDSSIYLCSAKQGGSYGYTFGSGTRLTVV.

This clonotype has at least ten counts. V and J are TRBV5-6 and TRBJ2-1; possibly TRBD1 or TRBD2 for D (5 bases each). Germline-derived CDR1 and CDR2 are SGHDT and YYEEEE. The CDR3 consists of 17 residues. The V gene lost 3 bases and the J gene lost 0 bases, with 16 bases spanning the gap. The CDR3 region has the DNA TGTGCCAGCAGCTCTCGCGAGGGGCTCAGCTCCTACAATGAGCAGTTCTTC. Its protein product is CASSSREGLSSYNEQFF.

Many counts were recorded for this clonotype. The chain employs TRBV6-2 or TRBV6-3 and TRBJ2-3; the D gene is possibly TRBD2 (7 bases). V lost 4 bases, J lost 1 base, and 21 bases lay in between. The CDR3 covers 18 residues. CDR1 is MNHEY, CDR2 SVGEGT, per germline. The CDR3 DNA reads TGTGCCAGCAGTTCGGGACTGGGCCGCGGGGGCCGCACAGATACGCAGTATTTT. Amino acids: CASSSGLGRGGRTDTQYF.

This clonotype was found many times. This chain joins TRBV7-2 and TRBJ1-2; D is uncertain. The germline gives CDR1 SGHTA, CDR2 FQGNSA. Trimming took off 5 bases at V and 5 bases at J, with 12 bases between the two ends. This CDR3 region has 13 residues. CDR3 in DNA: TGTGCCAGCAGCCCCCCCAGTTATTATGGCTACACCTTC. It codes for CASSPPSYYGYTF.

This clonotype showed up many times. The V and J genes are TRBV28 and TRBJ1-6, with D uncertain. The CDR3 runs 12 residues. Trimming removed 8 bases at V and 8 bases at J, with 10 bases between. Germline V gene data show CDR1 as MDHEN and CDR2 as SYDVKM. DNA for the CDR3: TGTGCCAGCCGGTACGGCTATTCACCCCTCCACTTT. The encoded protein is CASRYGYSPLHF.

In this sample, this clonotype turned up many times. The chain links TRBV28 to TRBJ2-7; 7 nucleotides match TRBD2. CDR1 MDHEN and CDR2 SYDVKM come from the germline V gene. V was pared by 7 bases and J by 4 bases, with 13 bases of the junction left unmatched. The CDR3 contains 15 residues. CDR3 sequence (DNA): TGTGCCAGCACTCCCGGGAGGAATGGTAATTACGAGCAGTACTTC. Its protein is CASTPGRNGNYEQYF.